Listed here are 14 T cell receptor beta chains from one sample, sequenced in a study of blood T cell repertoires in COVID-19. Assay used: immunoSEQ multiplex PCR; TCRdb lists only in-frame clones, some missing. The data contain over 110,000 clones, approximately 88% of them singletons. Source material: peripheral blood. The receptors shown here come from a human donor in a cohort sampled during active COVID-19.

This clone was observed a handful of times. The J gene is TRBJ1-5, the V gene TRBV4-1, with TRBD1 as a possible D gene (5 bases). This CDR3 comprises 15 residues. Trimming took off 4 bases at V and 0 bases at J, with 10 bases between the two ends. Per germline, CDR1 MGHRA and CDR2 YSYEKL. CDR3 nucleotides: TGCGCCAGCAGCCCCAGACAGAATAGCAATCAGCCCCAGCATTTT. Amino acid sequence: CASSPRQNSNQPQHF.

The V gene is TRBV30, the J gene TRBJ1-5; 10 positions agree with TRBD1. CDR1 is GTSNPN, CDR2 SVGIG, per germline (reference sequence). CDR3 size: 13 residues. V lost 5 bases and J lost 5; bases outside the gene matches: 3. CDR3 amino acids: CAWQGQGDQPQHF. CDR3 DNA sequence: TGTGCCTGGCAAGGACAGGGGGATCAGCCCCAGCATTTT. The full variable domain, rest sourced from reference TRBV30 and TRBJ1-5, is SQTIHQWPATLVQPVGSPLSLECTVEGTSNPNLYWYRQAAGRGLQLLFYSVGIGQISSEVPQNLSASRPQDRQFILSSKKLLLSDSGFYLCAWQGQGDQPQHFGDGTRLSIL.

The rearrangement uses TRBV24-1 and TRBJ1-5; D remains ambiguous. The CDR3 length is 14 residues. V was clipped by 4 bases and J by 7 bases, with 13 bases between them. In germline, CDR1 is KGHDR, CDR2 SFDVKD. The CDR3 here is CATSDPDPGQPQHF. CDR3 sequence (DNA): TGTGCCACCAGTGACCCTGACCCCGGGCAGCCCCAGCATTTT.

J is TRBJ2-5 and V is TRBV6-5; TRBD1 might be the D (6 bases). V lost 7 bases to trimming and J lost 4 bases, with 10 bases between them. The CDR3 extends over 12 amino acids. CDR1 and CDR2 from the germline V gene are MNHEY and SVGAGI. The CDR3 spells CASKTGRETQYF. The CDR3 DNA reads as TGTGCCAGCAAAACAGGGCGAGAGACCCAGTACTTC.

The chain uses TRBV24-1 and TRBJ2-2; the D gene is possibly TRBD1 (5 bases). CDR1 and CDR2 from the germline V gene are KGHDR and SFDVKD. V was cut by 4 bases and J by 7 bases, with 21 bases left in between. The CDR3 totals 17 residues. The CDR3 region is CATSDSFRVSLIGELFF. CDR3 in DNA: TGTGCCACCAGTGACTCATTCAGGGTTTCACTGATCGGGGAGCTGTTTTTT.

J is TRBJ2-7 and V is TRBV19; D is undetermined. This CDR3 has 14 amino acids. Germline V lookup: CDR1 LNHDA, CDR2 SQIVND (reference sequence). V shed 0 bases and J shed 3 bases, with 9 bases lying between them. The CDR3 is CASSIDRGGYEQYF. The CDR3 DNA reads TGTGCCAGTAGTATAGATCGCGGCGGCTACGAGCAGTACTTC.

Here the CDR3 reads CASSGGVGNSPLHF. The CDR3 nucleotides are TGCGCCAGCAGCGGAGGGGTAGGGAATTCACCCCTCCACTTT. The chain combines TRBV4-1 with TRBJ1-6; tentatively, D is TRBD1 (5 bases). From germline, CDR1 is MGHRA and CDR2 YSYEKL. V was cut by 5 bases and J by 7 bases, with 12 bases left in between. This CDR3 has 14 residues.

The table lists this clone with a count of one. The rearrangement uses TRBV5-5 and TRBJ1-4; D is ambiguous. This CDR3 contains 15 residues. Trimming took 3 bases from V and 4 from J, leaving 13 bases between them. In germline, CDR1 is SGHKS, CDR2 YYEKEE (reference sequence). The CDR3 region has the DNA TGTGCCAGCAGCTCCCCCGGCAGGTTTAATGAAAAACTGTTTTTT. Protein sequence: CASSSPGRFNEKLFF.

The rearrangement joins TRBV13 to TRBJ1-2; D perhaps matches TRBD1 (6 bases). V lost 1 base to trimming and J lost 5 bases, with 11 bases between them. This CDR3 contains 14 residues. CDR1 and CDR2 from the germline V gene are PRHDT and FYEKMQ (reference sequence). The CDR3 protein is CASSLDRVGYGYTF. In nucleotides, the CDR3 is TGTGCCAGCAGCTTAGACAGGGTAGGGTATGGCTACACCTTC.

This clone occurred once. The gene calls are TRBV7-9 and TRBJ2-3, with D possibly being TRBD2 (6 bases). V was trimmed by 0 bases and J by 7 bases, leaving 8 bases between them. CDR3 length: 13 amino acids. Looked up from germline, CDR1 is SEHNR and CDR2 is FQNEAQ (reference sequence). The CDR3 DNA reads TGTGCCAGCAGCTTAGCGGGGACTTATACGCAGTATTTT. Its translation: CASSLAGTYTQYF.

This clone was observed a handful of times. The V call is TRBV7-9, the J call TRBJ2-7; 8 bases line up with TRBD1. Germline CDR1 SEHNR, CDR2 FQNEAQ (reference sequence). The V gene end was trimmed by 4 bases and the J gene end by 3 bases; junction bases not matched to a gene: 11. This CDR3 has 16 amino acids. The CDR3 nucleotides read TGTGCCAGCAGCTACCGGCTCCGGACAGGGAGCTACGAGCAGTACTTC. Protein sequence: CASSYRLRTGSYEQYF.

V usage is TRBV2 and J usage is TRBJ1-5; D is ambiguous. V was shortened by 8 bases and J by 0 bases, with 8 bases between the two germline ends. The CDR3 is 13 residues long. Germline assignment: CDR1 SNHLY and CDR2 FYNNEI. This CDR3 is CASLSDSNQPQHF. Written as DNA, the CDR3 is TGTGCCAGCCTTTCAGATAGCAATCAGCCCCAGCATTTT.

The chain couples TRBV5-1 to TRBJ1-1; 8 nucleotides agree with TRBD1. V dropped 4 bases and J dropped 2; count of bases not matched to a gene: 7. The CDR3 extends over 15 amino acids. Germline V CDR1 and CDR2: SGHRS, YFSETQ. The DNA of the CDR3 is TGCGCCAGCAGCGTTCAGGGGGCTGACAACACTGAAGCTTTCTTT. Protein: CASSVQGADNTEAFF.

V usage is TRBV7-9 and J usage is TRBJ1-6; D is undetermined. Trimming took off 3 bases at V and 8 bases at J, with 11 bases between the two ends. Germline V CDR1 and CDR2: SEHNR, FQNEAQ (reference sequence). This CDR3 spans 14 amino acids. For the CDR3, the DNA is TGTGCCAGCAGCTTTGAGGGTCGTGATTCACCCCTCCACTTT. The encoded protein is CASSFEGRDSPLHF.